The 20 T cell receptor beta chains presented below share a single source sample, sequenced in a study of early T cells in non-severe SARS-CoV-2 infection. TCRdb analysed the 5' RACE reads with MiXCR anew, one entry per CDR3 protein. The sample consists of about 46,000 distinct CDR3 sequences, roughly 10% of them appearing once. Sequencing was performed on whole blood, taken at baseline. The receptors derive from an adult who was a healthcare worker with PCR-confirmed SARS-CoV-2 infection or an uninfected control (not recorded which).

The V and J genes are TRBV15 and TRBJ2-2; 9 nucleotides agree with TRBD1. V lost 4 bases and J lost 6; bases outside the gene matches: 3. The germline V gene has CDR1 LNHNV and CDR2 YYDKDF (reference sequence). CDR3 size: 14 residues. The CDR3 region is CATSIRQGAGELFF. CDR3 in DNA: TGTGCCACCAGCATCCGACAGGGGGCCGGGGAGCTGTTTTTT.

There are many counts of this clonotype. The V call is TRBV3-1, the J call TRBJ2-2, with unresolved D. The V gene's germline CDR1 is LGHDT and CDR2 YNNKEL (reference sequence). V lost 0 bases and J lost 2, with 7 bases in between. The CDR3 is made up of 15 amino acids. DNA of the CDR3: TGTGCCAGCAGCCAAGATCCCCCTAACACCGGGGAGCTGTTTTTT. Protein: CASSQDPPNTGELFF.

This clonotype was detected many times. The J gene is TRBJ1-1, the V gene TRBV11-2, with TRBD1 matching over 9 bases. CDR1 is SGHAT, CDR2 FQNNGV, per germline. CDR3 length equals 14 residues. The V segment lost 1 base and the J segment 4 bases; nucleotides outside the gene matches: 1. The CDR3 DNA follows: TGTGCCAGCAGCTTAGGACAGGGGGGCACTGAAGCTTTCTTT. The encoded protein is CASSLGQGGTEAFF.

In this sample, this clonotype turned up many times. This chain uses TRBV7-9 with TRBJ2-1; TRBD2 agrees at 9 bases. The junction had 11 bases not matched to a gene; V was cut back by 8 bases and J by 6 bases. CDR3 length: 15 residues. Germline CDR1 reads SEHNR; CDR2 reads FQNEAQ (reference sequence). In DNA, the CDR3 is TGTGCCAGCTTCCCGGTCGGCGGGAGGGGCAATGAGCAGTTCTTC. Its translation is CASFPVGGRGNEQFF.

This clonotype was counted many times. The gene calls are TRBV7-9 and TRBJ2-5; D call uncertain. The CDR3 length is 13 residues. CDR1 is SEHNR and CDR2 is FQNEAQ in the germline V gene (reference sequence). V shed 0 bases and J shed 12 bases, with 14 bases lying between them. CDR3 DNA sequence: TGTGCCAGCAGCTTAGCGTCGGGTAGTGGGAAGTACTTC. Translation: CASSLASGSGKYF.

Many counts were recorded for this clonotype. This sequence joins TRBV20-1 and TRBJ2-7, with D maybe TRBD2 (5 bases). Looked up from germline, CDR1 is DFQATT and CDR2 is SNEGSKA (reference sequence). The V and J ends lost 0 bases and 3 bases respectively, with 24 bases between them. This CDR3 has 18 amino acids. DNA for the CDR3: TGCAGTGCTAGAGATTTTTACGTTGGTGGGAGCGATATCTACGAGCAGTACTTC. Translated, it gives CSARDFYVGGSDIYEQYF.

This clonotype was detected ten times or more. This chain joins TRBV5-1 and TRBJ1-4, with TRBD1 matching 9 bases. CDR1 is SGHRS and CDR2 is YFSETQ in the germline V gene. Trimming took 4 bases from V and 8 from J; bases not matched to a gene: 12. CDR3 length: 16 residues. CDR3: CASSRLPGQGDEKLFF. CDR3 bases: TGCGCCAGCAGCAGGCTTCCGGGACAGGGCGACGAAAAACTGTTTTTT.

This clonotype came up once. The chain joins TRBV30 to TRBJ1-2; no clear D. Germline V gene lookup returns CDR1 GTSNPN and CDR2 SVGIG (reference sequence). The CDR3 consists of 14 residues. V was trimmed by 4 bases and J by 1 base, leaving 13 bases between them. Here the CDR3 reads CAWTYTTLNYGYTF. The CDR3 bases are TGTGCCTGGACGTACACAACTCTTAACTATGGCTACACCTTC.

This clonotype came up many times. V gene TRBV27 combines with J gene TRBJ1-1; possibly TRBD1 for D (6 bases). CDR1 is MNHEY and CDR2 is SMNVEV in the germline V gene (reference sequence). This CDR3 is 15 amino acids long. Between the trimmed V and J ends, which lost 5 bases and 1 base, there was a span of 14 bases. DNA for the CDR3: TGTGCCAGCAGTCTAAACAGGGCCCAGAACACTGAAGCTTTCTTT. Translating gives CASSLNRAQNTEAFF.

This chain links TRBV2 with TRBJ1-2; D is uncertain. The CDR3 loop spans 15 amino acids. Germline V lookup: CDR1 SNHLY, CDR2 FYNNEI. The V gene lost 4 bases and the J gene lost 4 bases, with 16 bases spanning the gap. The CDR3 coding sequence is TGTGCCAGCAGTGCCCCTACTCTGGAAAGCTATGGCTACACCTTC. Its protein is CASSAPTLESYGYTF.

This clonotype was counted a few times. The V call is TRBV7-9, the J call TRBJ1-1; perhaps TRBD1 as D (5 bases). Germline CDR1 and CDR2: SEHNR and FQNEAQ (reference sequence). Trimming cost V 1 base and J 11 bases, with 17 bases left between them. The CDR3 is 14 amino acids. The CDR3 nucleotides are TGTGCCAGCAGCTTAGACGCCTGGAGCAGGGACGCTTTCTTT. This gives the protein CASSLDAWSRDAFF.

This clonotype came up a few times. The rearrangement links TRBV12-3 or TRBV12-4 to TRBJ2-7; 8 bases map to TRBD1. J was trimmed by 3 bases and V by 6 bases; bases with no gene match: 4. The CDR3 runs to 13 residues. DNA for the CDR3: TGTGCCAGCAGCCCGGGACAGGTCTACGAGCAGTACTTC. Protein: CASSPGQVYEQYF.

The rearrangement links TRBV3-1 to TRBJ1-1; D is unclear. Germline CDR1 is LGHDT and CDR2 is YNNKEL (reference sequence). Trimming stripped 1 base from V and 4 bases from J, with 10 bases between. This CDR3 spans 14 amino acids. The CDR3 DNA sequence: TGTGCCAGCAGCCAAGTAGGCAGTAGCACTGAAGCTTTCTTT. It yields the protein CASSQVGSSTEAFF.

In its sample, this clonotype was seen a few times. This chain links TRBV7-2 with TRBJ2-7; tentative D call: TRBD2 (6 bases). The CDR3 has 14 residues. The V and J ends lost 7 bases and 6 bases respectively, with 19 bases between them. The germline CDR1 and CDR2 sequences are SGHTA and FQGNSA. CDR3 residues: CASTPWGLGAEQYF. The CDR3 coding sequence is TGTGCCAGCACCCCTTGGGGACTGGGTGCCGAGCAGTACTTC.

There are many counts of this clonotype. The chain recombines TRBV2 with TRBJ1-5, with D perhaps matching TRBD1 (6 bases). Trimming removed 4 bases from V and 1 base from J, with 11 bases in between. Germline CDR1 SNHLY, CDR2 FYNNEI. This CDR3 region has 15 residues. CDR3 coding DNA: TGTGCCAGCAGTGTCGGACAGATAAGCAATCAGCCCCAGCATTTT. Amino acid sequence: CASSVGQISNQPQHF.

This clonotype was seen ten or more times. The chain employs TRBV11-2 and TRBJ2-5; D may be TRBD2 (6 bases). The CDR3 loop spans 13 amino acids. The germline CDR1 and CDR2 sequences are SGHAT and FQNNGV. Trimming removed 8 bases at V and 2 bases at J, with 12 bases between. CDR3 bases: TGTGCCAGCTCGGCCGGGAGACAAGAGACCCAGTACTTC. This codes for CASSAGRQETQYF.

The chain is built from TRBV7-9 and TRBJ1-1; D call uncertain. The CDR3 spans 13 residues. Germline values: CDR1 SEHNR, CDR2 FQNEAQ (reference sequence). Trimming pared 3 bases from V and 7 bases from J, leaving 12 bases between. CDR3 sequence (DNA): TGTGCCAGCAGCTTTAGTTCAACAGATGAAGCTTTCTTT. This encodes CASSFSSTDEAFF.

This clonotype showed up just a few times. The V and J genes are TRBV6-5 and TRBJ2-7, with a weak D call TRBD1 (6 bases). The germline gives CDR1 MNHEY, CDR2 SVGAGI. V was trimmed by 0 bases and J by 2 bases, leaving 8 bases between them. The CDR3 is 14 amino acids. CDR3 sequence (DNA): TGTGCCAGCAGTTACTCCCGGGACACCTACGAGCAGTACTTC. The encoded protein is CASSYSRDTYEQYF.

This chain uses TRBV7-6 with TRBJ2-1; D ambiguous. Trimming took off 3 bases at V and 1 base at J, with 4 bases between the two ends. Germline V gene data show CDR1 as SGHVS and CDR2 as FNYEAQ. The CDR3 is 13 amino acids. CDR3 nucleotides: TGTGCCAGCAGCTTTAATTCCTACAATGAGCAGTTCTTC. Its translation: CASSFNSYNEQFF.

This clonotype has more than one count but fewer than ten. The V call is TRBV11-2, the J call TRBJ2-3; no definite D call. The CDR3 spans 12 residues. Trimming removed 5 bases at V and 4 bases at J, with 7 bases between. CDR1 and CDR2 (germline): SGHAT, FQNNGV. The CDR3 region has the DNA TGTGCCAGCAGCCGCGTCGCAGATACGCAGTATTTT. Its translation is CASSRVADTQYF.